A selection of T cell receptor beta chains follows, all from one sample in a study of blood T cell repertoires in COVID-19. Generated by immunoSEQ multiplex PCR, the TCRdb table keeps only in-frame clones and is missing some. The sample lists 110,000 or so clones; 70% to 85% were seen once. Sequencing used peripheral blood. These receptors were obtained from a man in his fifties or sixties with acute or convalescent COVID-19. The CDR3 runs from the conserved cysteine through the conserved F or W. Fields, in order: V gene, J gene, CDR3 protein.

V gene: TRBV5-4
J gene: TRBJ1-1
CDR3 protein: CASSPGGAVRDTEAFF

V gene: TRBV18
J gene: TRBJ2-3
CDR3 protein: CASSPPSRGGRTDTQYF

V gene: TRBV5-1
J gene: TRBJ1-2
CDR3 protein: CASSTGTGGDGYTF

V gene: TRBV20-1
J gene: TRBJ2-3
CDR3 protein: CSAMYVDTQYF

V gene: TRBV14
J gene: TRBJ2-2
CDR3 protein: CASSQVGVTSGELFF

V gene: TRBV28
J gene: TRBJ2-7
CDR3 protein: CASSSPSGTSRQYF

V gene: TRBV5-1
J gene: TRBJ1-4
CDR3 protein: CASGTGTGGSHGTNEKLFF

V gene: TRBV7-2
J gene: TRBJ2-7
CDR3 protein: CASSLGGTTYEQYF

V gene: TRBV11-1
J gene: TRBJ1-1
CDR3 protein: CASTQNTEAFF

V gene: TRBV4-1
J gene: TRBJ1-1
CDR3 protein: CASSQEGGLVGPPEAFF

V gene: TRBV27
J gene: TRBJ2-7
CDR3 protein: CASSWGGDHEQYF

V gene: TRBV5-4
J gene: TRBJ1-4
CDR3 protein: CASSAGPMANEKLFF

V gene: TRBV10-3
J gene: TRBJ2-2
CDR3 protein: CAISGDRHTGELFF

V gene: TRBV19
J gene: TRBJ1-6
CDR3 protein: CASSEGNNSPLHF

V gene: TRBV2
J gene: TRBJ2-7
CDR3 protein: CASLGGRSSHEQYF

V gene: TRBV6-1
J gene: TRBJ2-3
CDR3 protein: CASSDGGETTDTQYF

V gene: TRBV19
J gene: TRBJ2-5
CDR3 protein: CASSIMGQLQETQYF

V gene: TRBV5-6
J gene: TRBJ1-1
CDR3 protein: CASSSPGEPPEAFF

V gene: TRBV28
J gene: TRBJ1-1
CDR3 protein: CASSWNPGAEAFF

V gene: TRBV30
J gene: TRBJ2-7
CDR3 protein: CAWSVLKGQGFYEQYF

V gene: TRBV2
J gene: TRBJ1-5
CDR3 protein: CASSIGVSNQPQHF

V gene: TRBV27
J gene: TRBJ1-2
CDR3 protein: CASSFNRGGGYGYTF

V gene: TRBV19
J gene: TRBJ1-6
CDR3 protein: CASNSKTYNSPLHF

V gene: TRBV5-1
J gene: TRBJ2-5
CDR3 protein: CASRRGDSQETQYF

V gene: TRBV18
J gene: TRBJ1-3
CDR3 protein: CASSPQRLGGNTIYF

V gene: TRBV3-1/TRBV3-2
J gene: TRBJ1-3
CDR3 protein: CASSSAGLSSGNTIYF

V gene: TRBV5-1
J gene: TRBJ1-3
CDR3 protein: CASSPGGGASGNTIYF

V gene: TRBV4-1
J gene: TRBJ1-3
CDR3 protein: CASSQGQGANTIYF

V gene: TRBV19
J gene: TRBJ1-5
CDR3 protein: CASSIGGVGNQPQHF

V gene: TRBV6-1
J gene: TRBJ1-3
CDR3 protein: CASSEVDSLGNTIYF

V gene: TRBV9
J gene: TRBJ1-2
CDR3 protein: CASSQENYGYTF

V gene: TRBV27
J gene: TRBJ2-2
CDR3 protein: CASSWGAGELFF

V gene: TRBV18
J gene: TRBJ1-1
CDR3 protein: CASSPRTGGDTEAFF

V gene: TRBV2
J gene: TRBJ1-1
CDR3 protein: CASKAEGWNTEAFF